The clone carrying this T cell receptor (beta chain) was found many times. Each CDR3 protein is one row after TCRdb ran MiXCR on the 5' RACE reads. The repertoire has tens of thousands of distinct CDR3 sequences, just under 6% of them found once; the top ten carry roughly 1.4%. The sample comes from a study of neurological immune-mediated disorders. The CDR3 is 12 residues long. CDR1 DFQATT and CDR2 SNEGSKA come from the germline V gene (reference sequence). V lost 6 bases and J 10 bases, leaving 16 bases between the germline ends. The sequence was obtained from a woman in her late teens or twenties with multiple sclerosis. Source material: CD4+ T cells from blood. The genes are TRBV20-1 and TRBJ2-1; weak D call: TRBD1 (6 bases). CDR3 sequence reads: CSALKQGREQFF. As DNA, the CDR3 is TGCAGTGCCCTCAAACAGGGCCGGGAGCAGTTCTTC.